This TCR beta chain was captured by sequencing in a study of Ad26.COV2.S vaccination and SARS-CoV-2 variants. Indicated treatment: 15 to 20 received Ad26.COV2.S at low or high dose, single or two shots; about five received placebo; per-sample allocation not given. Each sample was drawn 63 days after the first injection (of vaccine or placebo). After removal of 6 bases from V and 7 bases from J, the junction contained 6 bases not matched to a gene. This CDR3 has 14 residues. Per germline, CDR1 MGHDK and CDR2 SYGVNS. TCRdb's table, derived via immunoSEQ multiplex PCR, lists solely in-frame clones and lacks some. The sample includes some 300,000 clones, approximately 86% of them seen just once.

The gene calls are TRBV25-1 and TRBJ2-1; 10 bases fit TRBD2. This sequence was found in a person aged 18-65 years who received the Ad26.COV2.S COVID-19 vaccine or a placebo. The material sequenced was peripheral blood, taken in a trial of Ad26.COV2.S vaccine versus placebo. As DNA, the CDR3 is TGTGCCAGCAGGGGCAGCGGGGGGGCGAATGAGCAGTTCTTC. Translation gives CASRGSGGANEQFF. Filled out from reference TRBV25-1 and TRBJ2-1, the complete variable domain reads EADIYQTPRYLVIGTGKKITLECSQTMGHDKMYWYQQDPGMELHLIHYSYGVNSTEKGDLSSESTVSRIRTEHFPLTLESARPSHTSQYLCASRGSGGANEQFFGPGTRLTVL.